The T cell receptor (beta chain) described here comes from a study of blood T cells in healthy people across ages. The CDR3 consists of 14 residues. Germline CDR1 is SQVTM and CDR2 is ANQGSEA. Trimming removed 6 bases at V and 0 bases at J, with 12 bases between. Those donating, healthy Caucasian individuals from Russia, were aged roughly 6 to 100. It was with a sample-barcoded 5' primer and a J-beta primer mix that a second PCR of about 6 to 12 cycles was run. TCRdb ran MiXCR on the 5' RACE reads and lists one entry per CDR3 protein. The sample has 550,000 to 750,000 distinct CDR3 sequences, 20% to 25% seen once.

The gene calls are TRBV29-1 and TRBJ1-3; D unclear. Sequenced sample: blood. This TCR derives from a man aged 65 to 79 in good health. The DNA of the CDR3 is TGCAGCGTAATAGACACATCCTCTGGAAACACCATATATTTT. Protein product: CSVIDTSSGNTIYF. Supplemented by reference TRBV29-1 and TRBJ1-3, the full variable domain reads SAVISQKPSRDICQRGTSLTIQCQVDSQVTMMFWYRQQPGQSLTLIATANQGSEATYESGFVIDKFPISRPNLTFSTLTVSNMSPEDSSIYLCSVIDTSSGNTIYFGEGSWLTVV.